The clone carrying this TCR beta chain was seen more than once but under ten times. The PCR ran on 60 Vbeta and 13 Jbeta primers. Measured with immunoSEQ multiplex PCR; TCRdb has only the in-frame clones, and not every one. The sample lists 110,000 or so clones, approximately 80% occurring once. This specimen comes from a study of cytomegalovirus exposure and HLA in healthy donors. CDR3 length: 15 residues. Germline lookup yields CDR1 SGDLS and CDR2 YYNGEE. At sampling all donors were nominally healthy, likely with unrecorded immune exposures. V is TRBV9 and J is TRBJ2-5; no reliable D call. The end of the DNA fits TRBJ2-7 better, so the J call may be wrong. The sequence was collected from a man in his forties or fifties in good health and CMV-seropositive. The source material was PBMCs. The DNA of the CDR3 is TGTGCCAGCAGCCCCTCATCGACGCCAGACTACGAGCAGTACTTC. This encodes CASSPSSTPDYEQYF.